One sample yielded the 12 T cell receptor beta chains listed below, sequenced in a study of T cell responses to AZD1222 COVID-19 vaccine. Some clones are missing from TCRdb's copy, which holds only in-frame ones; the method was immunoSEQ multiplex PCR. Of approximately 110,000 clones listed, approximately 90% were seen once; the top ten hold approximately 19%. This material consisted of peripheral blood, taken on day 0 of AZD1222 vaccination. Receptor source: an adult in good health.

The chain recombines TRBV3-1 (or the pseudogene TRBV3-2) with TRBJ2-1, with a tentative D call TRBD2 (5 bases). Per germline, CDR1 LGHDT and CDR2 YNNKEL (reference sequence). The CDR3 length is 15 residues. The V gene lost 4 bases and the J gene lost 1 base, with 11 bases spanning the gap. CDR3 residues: CASSRLAGSYNEQFF. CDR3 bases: TGTGCCAGCAGCCGTCTAGCAGGTTCCTACAATGAGCAGTTCTTC.

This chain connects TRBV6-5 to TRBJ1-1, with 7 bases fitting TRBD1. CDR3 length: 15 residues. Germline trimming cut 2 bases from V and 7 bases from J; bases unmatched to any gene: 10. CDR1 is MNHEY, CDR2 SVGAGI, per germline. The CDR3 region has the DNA TGTGCCAGCAGTTACGGGACAGTTCCTTTGGGTGAAGCTTTCTTT. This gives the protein CASSYGTVPLGEAFF.

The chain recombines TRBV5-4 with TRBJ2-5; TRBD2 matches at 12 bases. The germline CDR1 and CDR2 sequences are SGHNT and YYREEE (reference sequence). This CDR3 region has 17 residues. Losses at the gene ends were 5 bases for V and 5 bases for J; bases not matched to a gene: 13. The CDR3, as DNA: TGTGCCAGCAGTTCTCTGACTAGCGGGAGCCATACGGAGACCCAGTACTTC. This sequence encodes CASSSLTSGSHTETQYF. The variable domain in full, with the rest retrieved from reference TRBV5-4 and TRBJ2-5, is ETGVTQSPTHLIKTRGQQVTLRCSSQSGHNTVSWYQQALGQGPQFIFQYYREEENGRGNFPPRFSGLQFPNYSSELNVNALELDDSALYLCASSSLTSGSHTETQYFGPGTRLLVL.

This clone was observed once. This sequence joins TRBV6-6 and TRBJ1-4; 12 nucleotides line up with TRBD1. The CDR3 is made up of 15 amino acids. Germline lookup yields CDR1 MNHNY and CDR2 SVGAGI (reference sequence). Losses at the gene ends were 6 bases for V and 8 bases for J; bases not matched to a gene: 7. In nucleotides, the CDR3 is TGTGCCAGCAGGACGGGTGGGACAGGGGGCGAAAAACTGTTTTTT. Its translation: CASRTGGTGGEKLFF.

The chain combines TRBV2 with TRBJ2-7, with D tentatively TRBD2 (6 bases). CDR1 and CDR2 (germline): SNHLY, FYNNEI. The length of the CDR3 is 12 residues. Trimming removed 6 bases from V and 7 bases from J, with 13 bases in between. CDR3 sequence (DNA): TGTGCCAGCAGCATCCGGGGGTGGGAGCAGTACTTC. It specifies CASSIRGWEQYF.

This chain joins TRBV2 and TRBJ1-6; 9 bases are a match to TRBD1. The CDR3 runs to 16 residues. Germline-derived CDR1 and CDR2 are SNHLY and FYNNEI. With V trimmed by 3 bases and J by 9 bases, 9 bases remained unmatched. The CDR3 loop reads CASSDPSQGALSPLHF. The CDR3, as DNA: TGTGCCAGCAGTGACCCCTCACAGGGGGCCCTTTCACCCCTCCACTTT.

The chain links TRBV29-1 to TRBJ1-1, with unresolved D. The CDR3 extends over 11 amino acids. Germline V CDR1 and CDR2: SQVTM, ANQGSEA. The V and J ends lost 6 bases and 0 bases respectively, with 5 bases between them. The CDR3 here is CSVTLNTEAFF. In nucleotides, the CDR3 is TGCAGCGTCACGCTGAACACTGAAGCTTTCTTT.

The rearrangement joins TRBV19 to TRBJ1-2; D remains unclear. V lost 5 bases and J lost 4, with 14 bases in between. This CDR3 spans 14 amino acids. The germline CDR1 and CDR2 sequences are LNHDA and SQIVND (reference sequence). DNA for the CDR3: TGTGCCAGTAGTTCTCGAAGCCCTTCCTATGGCTACACCTTC. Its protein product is CASSSRSPSYGYTF.

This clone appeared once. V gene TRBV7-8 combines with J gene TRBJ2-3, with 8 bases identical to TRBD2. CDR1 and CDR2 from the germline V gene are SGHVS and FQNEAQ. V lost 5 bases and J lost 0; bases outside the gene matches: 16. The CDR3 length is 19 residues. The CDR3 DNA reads TGTGCCAGCAGCCCCCGCTGGATAGCGGGAAAGCTTAGCACAGATACGCAGTATTTT. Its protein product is CASSPRWIAGKLSTDTQYF. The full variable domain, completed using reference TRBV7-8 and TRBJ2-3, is GAGVSQSPRYKVAKRGQDVALRCDPISGHVSLFWYQQALGQGPEFLTYFQNEAQLDKSGLPSDRFFAERPEGSVSTLKIQRTQQEDSAVYLCASSPRWIAGKLSTDTQYFGPGTRLTVL.

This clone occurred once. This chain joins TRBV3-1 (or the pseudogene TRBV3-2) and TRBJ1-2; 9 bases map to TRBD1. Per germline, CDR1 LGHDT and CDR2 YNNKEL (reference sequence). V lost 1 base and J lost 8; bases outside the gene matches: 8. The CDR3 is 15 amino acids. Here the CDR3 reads CASSQAGQGMGGYTF. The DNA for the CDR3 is TGTGCCAGCAGCCAAGCCGGACAGGGGATGGGGGGCTACACCTTC.

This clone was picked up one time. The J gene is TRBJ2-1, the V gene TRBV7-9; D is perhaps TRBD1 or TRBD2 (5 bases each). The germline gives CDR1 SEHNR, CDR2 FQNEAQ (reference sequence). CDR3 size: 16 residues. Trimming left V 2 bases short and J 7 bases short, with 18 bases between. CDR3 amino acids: CASSLIFGTSQNEQFF. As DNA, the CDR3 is TGTGCCAGCAGCTTAATATTCGGGACCTCCCAAAATGAGCAGTTCTTC.

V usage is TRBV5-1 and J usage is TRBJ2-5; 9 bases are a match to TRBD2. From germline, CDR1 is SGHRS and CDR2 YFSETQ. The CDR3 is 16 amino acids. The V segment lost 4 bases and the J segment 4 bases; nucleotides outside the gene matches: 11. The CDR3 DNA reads TGCGCCAGCAGCGCCGGGACTAGCCGGTCAGGAGAGACCCAGTACTTC. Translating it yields CASSAGTSRSGETQYF.